Listed here are 17 T cell receptor beta chains from one sample, sequenced in a study of Tregs in tolerant kidney transplant recipients. TCRdb keeps only in-frame clones here, not all; method: immunoSEQ multiplex PCR. Counted here are more than 90,000 clones, approximately 94% occurring once; the ten biggest clones make up 1.6%. Related graft donors supplied nonmyeloablative bone marrow transplants, and mixed chimerism was transient. This specimen consisted of CD4+ T cells from blood (PBMCs), obtained 12 months after the transplant. The receptors were gathered from a human patient who received a combined kidney and bone marrow transplant. T cells may partly derive from the graft donor.

The V and J genes are TRBV6-5 and TRBJ1-6, with 9 positions matching TRBD1. Germline-derived CDR1 and CDR2 are MNHEY and SVGAGI. Trimming took 5 bases from V and 9 from J; bases not matched to a gene: 5. This CDR3 spans 14 amino acids. DNA of the CDR3: TGTGCCAGCAGTCCGACAGGGGGAAGTTCACCCCTCCACTTT. Translated, it gives CASSPTGGSSPLHF.

The rearrangement links TRBV7-9 to TRBJ2-3; 11 nucleotides agree with TRBD2. The V and J ends lost 4 bases and 1 base, in that order; junction bases with no gene match: 7. The CDR3 totals 17 residues. Germline lookup yields CDR1 SEHNR and CDR2 FQNEAQ (reference sequence). The CDR3 sequence: CASSSISGRAGTDTQYF. The CDR3 region has the DNA TGTGCCAGCAGCTCGATTAGCGGGAGGGCCGGCACAGATACGCAGTATTTT.

V is TRBV10-3 and J is TRBJ2-2; D is undetermined. CDR1 and CDR2 from the germline V gene are ENHRY and SYGVKD. This CDR3 region has 14 residues. V lost 5 bases to trimming and J lost 5 bases, with 12 bases between them. The CDR3 DNA is TGTGCCATCAGTCCGGGTCAAAAAACCGGGGAGCTGTTTTTT. Its protein product is CAISPGQKTGELFF.

This chain uses TRBV5-6 with TRBJ2-3; D is unresolved. The V gene's germline CDR1 is SGHDT and CDR2 YYEEEE. The CDR3 loop spans 13 amino acids. Trimming took 1 base from V and 0 from J, leaving 3 bases between them. The CDR3 DNA reads as TGTGCCAGCAGCTTGTTAAGCACAGATACGCAGTATTTT. Translated: CASSLLSTDTQYF.

This clone appeared once. The rearrangement uses TRBV5-1 and TRBJ2-7, with TRBD1 identical over 8 bases. Looked up from germline, CDR1 is SGHRS and CDR2 is YFSETQ. The CDR3 is 16 residues long. V gave up 4 bases and J gave up 3 bases; unmatched junction bases: 12. The CDR3 is CASSRSRAGTGYEQYF. Here the CDR3 DNA reads TGCGCCAGCAGCCGGTCGAGGGCCGGGACAGGCTACGAGCAGTACTTC.

This clone has only one observation. The chain couples TRBV28 to TRBJ2-7; a weak D match, TRBD2 (6 bases). In germline, CDR1 is MDHEN, CDR2 SYDVKM. The CDR3 runs 15 residues. Trimming left V 7 bases short and J 2 bases short, with 18 bases between. The CDR3 DNA sequence: TGTGCCAGCAAGACTCGGGGACTTTCCGCCTACGAGCAGTACTTC. Its protein is CASKTRGLSAYEQYF.

The chain carries TRBV28 and TRBJ1-3; D perhaps matches TRBD1 (5 bases). CDR3 length: 16 residues. Germline V gene lookup returns CDR1 MDHEN and CDR2 SYDVKM. Between the trimmed V and J ends, which lost 5 bases and 5 bases, there was a span of 19 bases. CDR3 coding DNA: TGTGCCAGCAGTCTCCCTAATTTGGGGGGAAGAAACACCATATATTTT. Protein product: CASSLPNLGGRNTIYF.

The CDR3 nucleotides read TGTGCCAGCCGATCGGGAGTGGGCACAGATACGCAGTATTTT. This sequence encodes CASRSGVGTDTQYF. This chain uses TRBV7-2 with TRBJ2-3; D perhaps matches TRBD2 (6 bases). Germline CDR1 is SGHTA and CDR2 is FQGNSA. CDR3 size: 14 residues. The ends were cut back, 8 bases at V and 1 base at J, with 13 bases in the middle.

The chain carries TRBV29-1 and TRBJ2-3, with 8 bases lining up with TRBD1. CDR3 size: 16 residues. Germline V gene data show CDR1 as SQVTM and CDR2 as ANQGSEA. The junction had 11 bases not matched to a gene; V was cut back by 4 bases and J by 2 bases. The CDR3: CSVVPSFQGATDTQYF. The CDR3 DNA sequence: TGCAGCGTTGTACCCTCGTTTCAGGGGGCCACAGATACGCAGTATTTT.

About this clone: At one end, the junction sequence differs from germline, possibly due to a read error. This chain connects TRBV19 to TRBJ2-3; D is possibly TRBD2 (6 bases). Germline V lookup: CDR1 LNHDA, CDR2 SQIVND (reference sequence). The CDR3 loop spans 17 amino acids. Written as DNA, the CDR3 is TGTGCCAGTAGTATTCGGTTCTCAGCGGGCCTCACAAATACGCAGTATTTT. It translates to CASSIRFSAGLTNTQYF.

The chain uses TRBV5-4 and TRBJ1-2; TRBD1 matches 8 bases. Germline V gene sequence: CDR1 SGHNT, CDR2 YYREEE (reference sequence). The CDR3 covers 14 residues. Trimming at V came to 4 bases and at J to 7 bases, leaving 9 bases not matched to a gene. CDR3 sequence reads: CASSPPGQGGGYTF. As DNA, the CDR3 is TGTGCCAGCAGCCCCCCCGGACAGGGCGGTGGCTACACCTTC.

The CDR3 bases are TGCGCCAGCAGTATAGGAGATTTGAGTGAAAAACTGTTTTTT. It encodes CASSIGDLSEKLFF. V gene TRBV10-2 combines with J gene TRBJ1-4; no clear D gene. From germline, CDR1 is WSHSY and CDR2 SAAADI. With 5 bases removed from V and 7 bases from J, the gap between germline ends came to 14 bases. This CDR3 is built from 14 residues.

This sequence joins TRBV30 and TRBJ2-7; D is uncertain. CDR3 length: 15 residues. V gave up 2 bases and J gave up 7 bases, with 21 bases separating them. Germline lookup yields CDR1 GTSNPN and CDR2 SVGIG (reference sequence). The CDR3 DNA sequence: TGTGCCTGGAGTCCCGACATTTCCCTAAACCGGGAGCAGTACTTC. Translation gives CAWSPDISLNREQYF.

The chain links TRBV25-1 to TRBJ1-1; a weak D match, TRBD1 (6 bases). The CDR3 is 15 amino acids. Germline CDR1 and CDR2: MGHDK and SYGVNS. V was cut by 1 base and J by 4 bases, with 13 bases left in between. Written as DNA, the CDR3 is TGTGCCAGCAGTGAATTTAAGGGGGTTCGCACTGAAGCTTTCTTT. This encodes CASSEFKGVRTEAFF.

Here the CDR3 reads CATSRSLDSTYEQYF. The CDR3 DNA is TGTGCCACCAGCAGAAGTCTGGACAGTACCTACGAGCAGTACTTC. This chain uses TRBV15 with TRBJ2-7; D may be TRBD1 (6 bases). CDR1 and CDR2 from the germline V gene are LNHNV and YYDKDF (reference sequence). The CDR3 sequence is 15 residues long. Trimming removed 2 bases from V and 2 bases from J, with 13 bases in between.

The genes are TRBV7-9 and TRBJ2-2; 9 nucleotides match TRBD2. The J segment lost 4 bases and the V segment lost 5 bases, leaving 5 bases of the junction unmatched. Germline lookup yields CDR1 SEHNR and CDR2 FQNEAQ (reference sequence). This CDR3 comprises 15 residues. The CDR3 bases are TGTGCCAGCAGCCGTAGCGGGAGCGGCACCGGGGAGCTGTTTTTT. This codes for CASSRSGSGTGELFF.

The chain joins TRBV27 to TRBJ2-7; tentatively, D is TRBD1 (6 bases). From germline, CDR1 is MNHEY and CDR2 SMNVEV (reference sequence). The V gene lost 4 bases and the J gene lost 3 bases, with 13 bases spanning the gap. The CDR3 spans 14 residues. Written as DNA, the CDR3 is TGTGCCAGCAGTTACAGGGAGATCAACTACGAGCAGTACTTC. It is translated as CASSYREINYEQYF.